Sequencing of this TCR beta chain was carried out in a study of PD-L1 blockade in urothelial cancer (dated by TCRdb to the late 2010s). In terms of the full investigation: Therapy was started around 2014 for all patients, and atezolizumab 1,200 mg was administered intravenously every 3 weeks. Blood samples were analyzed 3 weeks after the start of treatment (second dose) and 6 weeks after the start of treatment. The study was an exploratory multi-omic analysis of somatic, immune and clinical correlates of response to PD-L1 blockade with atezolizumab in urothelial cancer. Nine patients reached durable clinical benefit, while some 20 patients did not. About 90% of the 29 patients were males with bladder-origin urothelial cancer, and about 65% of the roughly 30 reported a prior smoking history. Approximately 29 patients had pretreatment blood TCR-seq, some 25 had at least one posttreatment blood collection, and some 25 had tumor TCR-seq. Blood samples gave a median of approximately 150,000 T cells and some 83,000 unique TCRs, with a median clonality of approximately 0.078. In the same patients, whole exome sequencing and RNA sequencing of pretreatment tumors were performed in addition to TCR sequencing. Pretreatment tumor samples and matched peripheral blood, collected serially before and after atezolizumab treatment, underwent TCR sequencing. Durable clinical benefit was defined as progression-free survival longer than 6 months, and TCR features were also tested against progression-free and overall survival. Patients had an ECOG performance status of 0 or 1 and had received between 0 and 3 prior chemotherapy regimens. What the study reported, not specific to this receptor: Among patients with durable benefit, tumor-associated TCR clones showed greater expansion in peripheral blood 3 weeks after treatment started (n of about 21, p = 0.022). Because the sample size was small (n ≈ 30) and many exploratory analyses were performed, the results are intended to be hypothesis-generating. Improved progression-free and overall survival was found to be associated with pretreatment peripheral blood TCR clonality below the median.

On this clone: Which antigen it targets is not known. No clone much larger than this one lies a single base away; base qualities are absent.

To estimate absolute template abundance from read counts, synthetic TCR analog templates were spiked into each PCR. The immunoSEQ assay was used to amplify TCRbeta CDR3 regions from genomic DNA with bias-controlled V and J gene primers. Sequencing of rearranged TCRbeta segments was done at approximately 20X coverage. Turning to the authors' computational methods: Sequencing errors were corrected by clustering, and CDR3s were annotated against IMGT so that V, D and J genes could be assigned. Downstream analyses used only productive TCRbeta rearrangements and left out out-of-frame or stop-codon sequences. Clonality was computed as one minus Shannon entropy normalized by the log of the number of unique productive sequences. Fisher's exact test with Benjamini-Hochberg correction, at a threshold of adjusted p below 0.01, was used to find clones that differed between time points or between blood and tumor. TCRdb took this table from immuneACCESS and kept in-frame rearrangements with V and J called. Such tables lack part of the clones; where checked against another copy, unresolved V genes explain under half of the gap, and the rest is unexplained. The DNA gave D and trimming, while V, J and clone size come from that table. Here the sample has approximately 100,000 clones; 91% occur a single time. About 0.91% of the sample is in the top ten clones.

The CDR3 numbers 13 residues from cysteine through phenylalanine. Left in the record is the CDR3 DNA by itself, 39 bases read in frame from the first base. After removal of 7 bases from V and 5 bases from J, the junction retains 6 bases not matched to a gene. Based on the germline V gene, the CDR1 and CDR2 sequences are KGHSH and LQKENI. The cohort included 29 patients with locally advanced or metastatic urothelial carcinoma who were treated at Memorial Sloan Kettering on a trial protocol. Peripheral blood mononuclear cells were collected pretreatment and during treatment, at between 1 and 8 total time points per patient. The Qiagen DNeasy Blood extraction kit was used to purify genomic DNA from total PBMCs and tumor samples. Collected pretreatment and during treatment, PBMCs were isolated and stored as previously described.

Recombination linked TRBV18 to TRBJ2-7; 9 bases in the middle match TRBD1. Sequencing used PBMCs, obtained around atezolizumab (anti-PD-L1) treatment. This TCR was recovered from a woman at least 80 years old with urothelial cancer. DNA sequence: TGTGCCAGCTTGGGACAGGGTTCCGACGAGCAGTACTTC. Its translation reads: CASLGQGSDEQYF.